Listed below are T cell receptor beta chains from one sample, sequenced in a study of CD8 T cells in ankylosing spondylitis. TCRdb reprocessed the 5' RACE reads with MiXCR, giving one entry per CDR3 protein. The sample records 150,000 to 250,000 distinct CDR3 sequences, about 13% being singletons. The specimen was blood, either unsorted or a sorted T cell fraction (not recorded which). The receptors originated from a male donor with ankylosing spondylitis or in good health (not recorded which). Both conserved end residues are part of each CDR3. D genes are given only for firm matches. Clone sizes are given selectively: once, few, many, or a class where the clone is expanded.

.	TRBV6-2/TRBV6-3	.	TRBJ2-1	TGTGCCAGCAGACCGGGGTACAATGAGCAGTTCTTC	CASRPGYNEQFF
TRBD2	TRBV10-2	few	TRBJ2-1	TGCGCCAGCAGCCACCGGGACTACAAGAAATTGAATGAGCAGTTCTTC	CASSHRDYKKLNEQFF
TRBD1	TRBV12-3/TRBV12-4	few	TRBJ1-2	TGTGCCAGCAGCTTGGGACAGACTAACTATGGCTACACCTTC	CASSLGQTNYGYTF
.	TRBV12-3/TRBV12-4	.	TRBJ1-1	TGTGCCAGCAGTTTACGAACAGGGAAAAAGACTGAAGCTTTCTTT	CASSLRTGKKTEAFF
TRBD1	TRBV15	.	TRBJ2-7	TGTGCCACCAGCAGTCCCTCAAGCGGACAGGGGGCATACGAGCAGTACTTC	CATSSPSSGQGAYEQYF
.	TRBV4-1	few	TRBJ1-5	TGCGCCAGCAGCCAAGATCCAGGGGTGCAGCCCCAGCATTTT	CASSQDPGVQPQHF
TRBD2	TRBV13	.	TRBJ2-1	TGTGCCAGCAGCCTGGGACTAGCGGGGGCCCCTGGCAATGAGCAGTTCTTC	CASSLGLAGAPGNEQFF
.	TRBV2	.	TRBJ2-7	TGTGCCAGCAGTCAAAGATTGGTTGACTTCTTAACCTACGAGCAGTACTTC	CASSQRLVDFLTYEQYF
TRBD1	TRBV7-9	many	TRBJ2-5	TGTGCCAGCAGCCTCCCCGACAGGGAAGGGGGAGAGACCCAGTACTTC	CASSLPDREGGETQYF
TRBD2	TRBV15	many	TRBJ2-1	TGTGCCACCAGCAGAGATATTAGCGGGAGGTACTCCTACAATGAGCAGTTCTTC	CATSRDISGRYSYNEQFF
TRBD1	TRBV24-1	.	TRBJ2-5	TGTGCCACCAGTGATTTTACAGGGGGGCAAGAGACCCAGTACTTC	CATSDFTGGQETQYF
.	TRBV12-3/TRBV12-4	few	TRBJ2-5	TGTGCCAGCAGTCCTCTAGCGTACAGGGAGACCCAGTACTTC	CASSPLAYRETQYF
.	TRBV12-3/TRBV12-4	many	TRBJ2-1	TGTGCCAGCAGTTTAGGACTAAGCTACAATGAGCAGTTCTTC	CASSLGLSYNEQFF
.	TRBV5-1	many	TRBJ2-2	TGCGCCAGCAGCGCCGGTAGCACCGGGGAGCTGTTTTTT	CASSAGSTGELFF
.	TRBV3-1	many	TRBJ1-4	TGTGCCAGCAGCCAAGTCTACCCGCCCGAAAAACTGTTTTTT	CASSQVYPPEKLFF
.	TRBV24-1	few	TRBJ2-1	TGTGCCACCAGCGACGTACAGAATGAGCAGTTCTTC	CATSDVQNEQFF
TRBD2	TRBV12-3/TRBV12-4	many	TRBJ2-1	TGTGCCAGCAGTTTAGGGGGAGGGGACAATGAGCAGTTCTTC	CASSLGGGDNEQFF
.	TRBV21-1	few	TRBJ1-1	TGTGCCAGCAGCAAGGGGCGGGAAGCTTTCTTT	CASSKGREAFF
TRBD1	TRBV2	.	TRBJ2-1	TGTGCCAGCAGGACAGGGAGCTACAATGAGCAGTTCTTC	CASRTGSYNEQFF
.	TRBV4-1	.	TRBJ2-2	TGCGCCAGCAGCCCCTTTTCCGGGGAGCTGTTTTTT	CASSPFSGELFF
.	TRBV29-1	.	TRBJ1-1	TGCAGCGTTGCCGGGACGGAAGAAAACACTGAAGCTTTCTTT	CSVAGTEENTEAFF
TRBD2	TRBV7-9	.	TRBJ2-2	TGTGCCAGCAGCTTAGAACTAGCGTACACCGGGGAGCTGTTTTTT	CASSLELAYTGELFF
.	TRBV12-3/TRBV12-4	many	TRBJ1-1	TGTGCCAGCAGTTGGGGAGACAGGCGTACTGAAGCTTTCTTT	CASSWGDRRTEAFF
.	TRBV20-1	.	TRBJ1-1	TGCAGTGCTAGAGATAAACACTTTTCGATCCCTGAAGCTTTCTTT	CSARDKHFSIPEAFF
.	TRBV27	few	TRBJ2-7	TGTGCCAGCACCCCTAAAGGCTTCTCCTACGAGCAGTACTTC	CASTPKGFSYEQYF
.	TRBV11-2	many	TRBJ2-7	TGTGCCAGCAGCTTAGCGAGGGGACAGTACTTC	CASSLARGQYF
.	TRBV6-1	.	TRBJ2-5	TGTGCCAGCAGCTCAACCGGGACGAATATCCAAGAGACCCAGTACTTC	CASSSTGTNIQETQYF
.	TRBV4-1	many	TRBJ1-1	TGCGCCAGCAGAAAAGCGGCCGTCGATAGGGCTGAAGCTTTCTTT	CASRKAAVDRAEAFF
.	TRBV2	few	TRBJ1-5	TGTGCCAGCAGTGTAAATCAGCCCCAGCATTTT	CASSVNQPQHF